The clone carrying this TCR beta chain was observed at least ten times. Its antigen is unidentified. The junction departs from germline at one end; a sequencing error may be responsible. Using unique molecular identifiers, the investigators prepared the TCRbeta library. TCRdb called the PCR reads again in MiXCR, with one record for every CDR3 protein. This sample has fewer than 350,000 distinct CDR3 sequences, with 7.5% to 9% found just once. This entry is derived from a study of T-cell reconstitution after alpha-beta-depleted transplantation in children. This CDR3 contains 12 residues. Overall study results and limits: Reportedly, alpha-beta T cells present about two months post-transplant originated from several hundred expanded clones of graft origin. Some patients owed their high day-60 TCRbeta diversity to surviving recipient T cells and thymic progenitors. One year after transplant, T-cell counts and diversity came mostly from newly produced T cells.

This sequence originates from a female patient aged 2 to 10 who had a stem cell transplant for Fanconi anemia, so the T cells may come from the graft donor. J is TRBJ2-3 and V is TRBV12-3 or TRBV12-4; 11 bases map to TRBD2. This specimen was peripheral blood, taken 360 days after TCRalphabeta/CD19-depleted stem cell transplant. The CDR3 spells CASSASSGGTLF. DNA for the CDR3: TGTGCCAGCAGTGCCTCTAGCGGGGGGACCCTTTTT.